This entry lists 29 T cell receptor beta chains sequenced from one sample in a study of T cell repertoires in cytomegalovirus infection. No antigen has been assigned to these receptors. Using its own MiXCR run on the reads, TCRdb lists one record per CDR3 protein. The sample shows around 230,000 distinct CDR3 sequences, approximately 38% of them seen only once. This specimen consisted of CD8+ T cells from cultured PBMCs, obtained from culture after CMV antigen stimulation. The source of these receptors is a human donor in good health (CMV status not recorded). Some clones in this sample may be carry-over from other donors' samples.

This clonotype was counted at least ten times. The V gene is TRBV7-9, the J gene TRBJ2-7, with 10 nucleotides matching TRBD1. Germline lookup yields CDR1 SEHNR and CDR2 FQNEAQ (reference sequence). The ends lost 3 bases at V and 0 bases at J; junction bases unmatched: 8. The CDR3 has 17 residues. Here the CDR3 DNA reads TGTGCCAGCAGCTTCGCGGGGGGACAGGGGACCTCCTACGAGCAGTACTTC. It is translated as CASSFAGGQGTSYEQYF.

This clonotype was counted between two and nine times. This chain links TRBV20-1 with TRBJ1-5; D not resolved. This CDR3 contains 13 residues. The germline V and J ends were trimmed by 1 base and 0 bases, with 4 bases remaining between them. Germline CDR1 and CDR2: DFQATT and SNEGSKA (reference sequence). The CDR3 bases are TGCAGTGCTAGAGTAGGTAGCAATCAGCCCCAGCATTTT. This codes for CSARVGSNQPQHF.

The V call is TRBV6-5, the J call TRBJ1-1, with TRBD1 matching over 7 bases. The ends lost 5 bases at V and 11 bases at J; junction bases unmatched: 11. This CDR3 comprises 13 residues. Germline assignment: CDR1 MNHEY and CDR2 SVGAGI. The CDR3 reads CASSPQGTGGAFF. CDR3 in DNA: TGTGCCAGCAGTCCACAGGGGACGGGGGGCGCTTTCTTT.

V usage is TRBV19 and J usage is TRBJ1-1; D not resolved. V was shortened by 8 bases and J by 6 bases, with 10 bases between the two germline ends. Germline CDR1 LNHDA, CDR2 SQIVND (reference sequence). The CDR3 has 11 amino acids. The CDR3 sequence is CASSSAAEAFF. The CDR3 DNA sequence: TGTGCCAGTTCTTCGGCCGCTGAAGCTTTCTTT. Full variable domain (outside the CDR3, taken from reference TRBV19 and TRBJ1-1): DGGITQSPKYLFRKEGQNVTLSCEQNLNHDAMYWYRQDPGQGLRLIYYSQIVNDFQKGDIAEGYSVSREKKESFPLTVTSAQKNPTAFYLCASSSAAEAFFGQGTRLTVV.

V is TRBV12-3 or TRBV12-4 and J is TRBJ2-1, with D possibly TRBD1 on 6 matching bases. CDR3 length: 17 residues. The V end lost 5 bases, the J end lost 5 bases, and 22 bases lay between the germline ends. CDR3 DNA: TGTGCCAGCAGTCCCCGTTCTAGGACAGAAGCACACAATGAGCAGTTCTTC. Translated: CASSPRSRTEAHNEQFF.

The chain carries TRBV7-8 and TRBJ1-1, with no clear D. Germline CDR1 SGHVS, CDR2 FQNEAQ. V was cut by 6 bases and J by 1 base, with 9 bases left in between. CDR3 length: 13 residues. The CDR3 DNA sequence: TGTGCCAGCAGATTCCGGCCGAACACTGAAGCTTTCTTT. Translation gives CASRFRPNTEAFF.

This clonotype came up a few times. The chain employs TRBV6-1 and TRBJ2-1, with D possibly matching TRBD2 (6 bases). Trimming removed 6 bases at V and 5 bases at J, with 17 bases between. The CDR3 is made up of 15 amino acids. Germline-derived CDR1 and CDR2 are MNHNS and SASEGT. The CDR3 sequence is CASSPRWRGDNEQFF. The DNA of the CDR3 is TGTGCCAGCAGCCCTAGGTGGCGGGGAGACAATGAGCAGTTCTTC.

In this sample, this clonotype turned up once. An end of the junction differs from the germline gene, which may be a read error. The J gene is TRBJ1-5, the V gene TRBV4-1, with 8 bases aligning to TRBD1. CDR1 MGHRA and CDR2 YSYEKL come from the germline V gene. The CDR3 covers 15 residues. The CDR3 sequence is CASSLIPGGGQPQHF. For the CDR3, the DNA is TGTGCCAGCAGCCTTATCCCAGGGGGCGGCCAGCCCCAGCATTTT.

The rearrangement uses TRBV5-6 and TRBJ2-7; D uncertain. This CDR3 has 13 residues. V dropped 4 bases and J dropped 9 bases, with 17 bases sitting between them. Germline CDR1 is SGHDT and CDR2 is YYEEEE. The CDR3 DNA reads TGTGCCAGCAGCCGACAATCCCCCTTATGGCAGTACTTC. This sequence encodes CASSRQSPLWQYF.

The rearrangement joins TRBV24-1 to TRBJ2-4, with D perhaps TRBD1 (6 bases). The V end was cut by 4 bases, the J end by 8 bases, with 17 bases between. Germline V gene data show CDR1 as KGHDR and CDR2 as SFDVKD. The CDR3 length is 15 residues. The CDR3 DNA reads TGTGCCACCAGTGAAGATCGAGGGGGAAGGGACATTCAGTACTTC. It is translated as CATSEDRGGRDIQYF.

With regard to this clonotype: One junction end does not reproduce the germline sequence, and a read error may be involved. The rearrangement joins TRBV6-5 to TRBJ2-2; TRBD1 is a possible D gene (5 bases). Germline CDR1 and CDR2: MNHEY and SVGAGI. The CDR3 extends over 15 amino acids. This CDR3 reads CASSYNRLNSGELFF. CDR3 DNA: TGTGCCAGCAGTTACAACAGGTTGAACTCCGGGGAGCTGTTTTTT.

This clonotype was seen many times. The rearrangement links TRBV7-3 to TRBJ2-1; D is possibly TRBD2 (5 bases). Germline V CDR1 and CDR2: SGHTA, FQGTGA. The V and J ends lost 4 bases and 8 bases respectively, with 27 bases between them. This CDR3 region has 18 residues. The CDR3 here is CASSSRHGENPAIDEQFF. The CDR3 bases are TGTGCCAGCAGCTCAAGACACGGGGAGAACCCCGCAATAGATGAGCAGTTCTTC.

This clonotype has only a few counts. This chain joins TRBV7-3 and TRBJ1-6; 11 bases are a match to TRBD1. CDR1 and CDR2 from the germline V gene are SGHTA and FQGTGA. The CDR3 loop spans 15 amino acids. The trim removed 2 bases at V and 10 bases at J, leaving 4 bases unmatched. The CDR3 DNA reads TGTGCCAGCAGCTTATCCTGGACAGGGGGCTCACCCCTCCACTTT. Translating it yields CASSLSWTGGSPLHF.

The sample holds a few counts of this clonotype. V gene TRBV4-1 combines with J gene TRBJ1-6, with TRBD1 as a possible D gene (6 bases). CDR1 is MGHRA and CDR2 is YSYEKL in the germline V gene. CDR3 length: 15 residues. Trimming stripped 4 bases from V and 5 bases from J, with 12 bases between. Here the CDR3 DNA reads TGCGCCAGCAGCCCTCGGGACATAGATAATTCACCCCTCCACTTT. As protein: CASSPRDIDNSPLHF.

This clonotype was counted a few times. The CDR3 sequence: CASSLPGSSYEQYF. DNA of the CDR3: TGTGCCAGCAGCTTACCTGGATCCTCCTACGAGCAGTACTTC. The J gene is TRBJ2-7, the V gene TRBV7-6; D uncertain. V lost 2 bases and J 0 bases, leaving 8 bases between the germline ends. Germline values: CDR1 SGHVS, CDR2 FNYEAQ. This CDR3 has 14 residues.

The V call is TRBV27, the J call TRBJ2-7, with D maybe TRBD2 (6 bases). Trimming cost V 5 bases and J 0 bases, with 11 bases left between them. The CDR3 has 14 residues. CDR1 is MNHEY, CDR2 SMNVEV, per germline (reference sequence). This CDR3 reads CASSPAGSSYEQYF. For the CDR3, the DNA is TGTGCCAGCAGTCCAGCCGGGAGCTCCTACGAGCAGTACTTC.

The V gene is TRBV10-3, the J gene TRBJ2-7; tentative D call: TRBD2 (6 bases). The CDR3 totals 12 residues. From germline, CDR1 is ENHRY and CDR2 SYGVKD. The V end was cut by 7 bases, the J end by 7 bases, with 14 bases between. CDR3 bases: TGTGCCATCAAGTTGGTGGGGGGAGAGCAGTACTTC. This sequence encodes CAIKLVGGEQYF.

The rearrangement links TRBV28 to TRBJ2-5; TRBD1 agrees at 8 bases. CDR3 length: 16 residues. Per germline, CDR1 MDHEN and CDR2 SYDVKM. V gave up 3 bases and J gave up 4 bases; unmatched junction bases: 10. Written as DNA, the CDR3 is TGTGCCAGCAGTTTCCCGACAGGGGCCCTAGGAGAGACCCAGTACTTC. Protein sequence: CASSFPTGALGETQYF.

The rearrangement links TRBV14 to TRBJ1-2, with 10 bases lining up with TRBD1. After removal of 5 bases from V and 6 bases from J, the junction contained 6 bases not matched to a gene. The CDR3 spans 14 residues. Germline loops: CDR1 SGHDN, CDR2 FVKESK. This CDR3 is CASSFGTGADGYTF. Written as DNA, the CDR3 is TGTGCCAGCAGCTTCGGGACAGGGGCGGATGGCTACACCTTC.

A single count supports this clonotype. V gene TRBV2 combines with J gene TRBJ2-7; D unresolved. The CDR3 extends over 12 amino acids. V lost 7 bases to trimming and J lost 0 bases, with 7 bases between them. Per germline, CDR1 SNHLY and CDR2 FYNNEI. CDR3 coding DNA: TGTGCCAGCATCGCCGGCTCCTACGAGCAGTACTTC. Amino acids: CASIAGSYEQYF. Complete variable domain (other parts from reference TRBV2 and TRBJ2-7): EPEVTQTPSHQVTQMGQEVILRCVPISNHLYFYWYRQILGQKVEFLVSFYNNEISEKSEIFDDQFSVERPDGSNFTLKIRSTKLEDSAMYFCASIAGSYEQYFGPGTRLTVT.

The rearrangement joins TRBV19 to TRBJ2-1, with 14 bases identical to TRBD2. Germline V lookup: CDR1 LNHDA, CDR2 SQIVND (reference sequence). The CDR3 loop spans 17 amino acids. Losses at the gene ends were 0 bases for V and 7 bases for J; bases not matched to a gene: 5. CDR3 nucleotide sequence: TGTGCCAGTAGTATAGAAGAGGGACTAGCGGGGGTGAATGAGCAGTTCTTC. This sequence encodes CASSIEEGLAGVNEQFF.

V is TRBV20-1 and J is TRBJ1-2; D is perhaps TRBD1 (5 bases). Germline V gene sequence: CDR1 DFQATT, CDR2 SNEGSKA (reference sequence). V lost 0 bases to trimming and J lost 8 bases, with 19 bases between them. The CDR3 has 15 residues. CDR3 region: CSARDRGRPGKGYTF. CDR3 nucleotide sequence: TGCAGTGCTAGAGATAGGGGCCGCCCGGGGAAAGGCTACACCTTC.

This clonotype was seen a handful of times. CDR3 DNA sequence: TGTGCCAGCAGCTGGACAGTCGGAGATTCACCCCTCCACTTT. Translated, it gives CASSWTVGDSPLHF. The chain combines TRBV11-2 with TRBJ1-6; tentatively, D is TRBD1 (6 bases). The V and J ends lost 4 bases and 8 bases respectively, with 12 bases between them. The CDR3 is 14 amino acids. Germline-derived CDR1 and CDR2 are SGHAT and FQNNGV.

V and J are TRBV15 and TRBJ2-1; no clear D. Germline CDR1 LNHNV, CDR2 YYDKDF (reference sequence). The length of the CDR3 is 14 residues. With 2 bases removed from V and 10 bases from J, the gap between germline ends came to 15 bases. The CDR3 bases are TGTGCCACCAGCAGATTGGATCGGCGAGCGGAGCAGTTCTTC. Its protein is CATSRLDRRAEQFF.

The rearrangement links TRBV6-5 to TRBJ1-5; D is unresolved. This CDR3 region has 13 residues. CDR1 is MNHEY, CDR2 SVGAGI, per germline. Trimming stripped 6 bases from V and 6 bases from J, with 12 bases between. The CDR3 nucleotides read TGTGCCAGCAGCAATCGAGGGCCTCAGCCCCAGCATTTT. Amino acids: CASSNRGPQPQHF.

This chain connects TRBV28 to TRBJ1-2; TRBD1 aligns across 9 bases. The CDR3 length is 14 residues. CDR1 and CDR2 (germline): MDHEN, SYDVKM. After removal of 6 bases from V and 6 bases from J, the junction contained 8 bases not matched to a gene. The CDR3 spells CASRPDRGKDGYTF. As DNA, the CDR3 is TGTGCCAGCAGACCCGACAGGGGGAAGGATGGCTACACCTTC.

This chain uses TRBV27 with TRBJ1-1; D gene uncertain. The CDR3 has 13 amino acids. The V and J ends lost 5 bases and 1 base respectively, with 8 bases between them. Germline loops: CDR1 MNHEY, CDR2 SMNVEV (reference sequence). This CDR3 is CASSTNENTEAFF. CDR3 coding DNA: TGTGCCAGCAGTACTAACGAGAACACTGAAGCTTTCTTT.

The sample holds one count of this clonotype. The chain is built from TRBV27 and TRBJ2-2; the match to TRBD2 covers 7 bases. Trimming removed 1 base from V and 6 bases from J; junction bases left unmatched: 5. CDR1 is MNHEY, CDR2 SMNVEV, per germline (reference sequence). This CDR3 region has 15 residues. CDR3 coding DNA: TGTGCCAGCAGTTTATGGGGGAGCGGGGCCGGGGAGCTGTTTTTT. Translated: CASSLWGSGAGELFF.

This clonotype has just a few counts. The rearrangement uses TRBV7-9 and TRBJ2-7, with a weak D call TRBD2 (5 bases). Deletions cut 4 bases from V and 2 bases from J, with 15 bases between. In germline, CDR1 is SEHNR, CDR2 FQNEAQ (reference sequence). This CDR3 is 15 amino acids long. CDR3 region: CASSSPRGWAYEQYF. The CDR3 region has the DNA TGTGCCAGCAGCTCCCCTCGGGGATGGGCCTACGAGCAGTACTTC.